A single sample is the source of the 20 T cell receptor beta chains below, sequenced in a study of vaccination and CD4 T cells after COVID-19. With the Oncomine TCR Beta short-read assay, DNA from cultured CD4+ T cells was sequenced. TCRdb redid the calling of the PCR reads with MiXCR, one entry per CDR3 protein. The sample holds some 20,000 distinct CDR3 sequences; around three fifths are singletons and the top ten take roughly 7.3%. Their antigens are not known. Treatment indicated: roughly 11-day PBMC culture with coronavirus spike peptide pools or control peptides (ViraFEST assay). Sequencing used CD4+ T cells from blood, cultured in vitro. The receptors were gathered from a human donor who had recovered from COVID-19.

This clonotype has more than one count but fewer than ten. This rearrangement joins TRBV20-1 to TRBJ2-5, with 8 bases lining up with TRBD2. The CDR3 extends over 13 amino acids. V dropped 5 bases and J dropped 2; count of bases not matched to a gene: 4. Germline V gives CDR1 DFQATT, CDR2 SNEGSKA (reference sequence). For the CDR3, the DNA is TGCAGTGCTCTTACTAGCGGACAAGAGACCCAGTACTTC. Amino acid sequence: CSALTSGQETQYF.

V gene TRBV20-1 combines with J gene TRBJ1-4, with unresolved D. The germline V gene has CDR1 DFQATT and CDR2 SNEGSKA (reference sequence). V gave up 7 bases and J gave up 0 bases, with 3 bases separating them. The CDR3 contains 11 residues. The CDR3 protein is CSGATNEKLFF. The DNA for the CDR3 is TGCAGTGGAGCAACTAATGAAAAACTGTTTTTT.

This clonotype has only a few counts. The rearrangement uses TRBV6-5 and TRBJ2-7; D tentatively fits TRBD1 or TRBD2 (5 bases each). The ends were cut back, 2 bases at V and 7 bases at J, with 15 bases in the middle. The CDR3 is 14 amino acids. CDR1 and CDR2 (germline): MNHEY, SVGAGI. The CDR3 sequence is CASSYPGPLREQYF. The CDR3 DNA reads TGTGCCAGCAGTTACCCGGGGCCACTACGAGAGCAGTACTTC.

This chain uses TRBV5-1 with TRBJ2-7; 8 bases are shared with TRBD1. The ends lost 2 bases at V and 7 bases at J; junction bases unmatched: 8. Germline CDR1 and CDR2: SGHRS and YFSETQ. The CDR3 spans 14 residues. In nucleotides, the CDR3 is TGCGCCAGCAGCTTAGGACAGGGAAATGAGGAGCAGTACTTC. The encoded protein is CASSLGQGNEEQYF. The variable domain in full, completed from reference TRBV5-1 and TRBJ2-7, reads KAGVTQTPRYLIKTRGQQVTLSCSPISGHRSVSWYQQTPGQGLQFLFEYFSETQRNKGNFPGRFSGRQFSNSRSEMNVSTLELGDSALYLCASSLGQGNEEQYFGPGTRLTVT.

The chain uses TRBV10-3 and TRBJ2-1; 12 bases match TRBD2. The CDR3 is made up of 17 amino acids. Germline loops: CDR1 ENHRY, CDR2 SYGVKD. Trimming took 3 bases from V and 2 from J; bases not matched to a gene: 5. The CDR3 DNA sequence: TGTGCCATCAGTGACCGGACTAGCGGGGAAACCTACAATGAGCAGTTCTTC. This gives the protein CAISDRTSGETYNEQFF.

The chain uses TRBV20-1 and TRBJ2-1, with 10 bases identical to TRBD2. CDR3 length: 17 amino acids. Germline values: CDR1 DFQATT, CDR2 SNEGSKA (reference sequence). V was clipped by 1 base and J by 2 bases; unmatched bases: 8. This CDR3 is CSARVAASGRTYNEQFF. Written as DNA, the CDR3 is TGCAGTGCTAGAGTCGCGGCTAGCGGGAGAACCTACAATGAGCAGTTCTTC.

The chain couples TRBV6-5 to TRBJ2-2; TRBD2 is a possible D gene (6 bases). Per germline, CDR1 MNHEY and CDR2 SVGAGI. Trimming shortened V by 2 bases and J by 4 bases, and 17 bases separated the two germline ends. CDR3 length: 17 amino acids. The CDR3 region has the DNA TGTGCCAGCAGTTACAGACTAGGGGCCGAGGGCACCGGGGAGCTGTTTTTT. It translates to CASSYRLGAEGTGELFF.

The rearrangement links TRBV20-1 to TRBJ1-6; no clear D. The CDR3 is 14 amino acids. Deletions cut 3 bases from V and 6 bases from J, with 12 bases between. Germline CDR1 is DFQATT and CDR2 is SNEGSKA (reference sequence). The CDR3, as DNA: TGCAGTGCTAGTGAGCGGCAGGCTAATTCACCCCTCCACTTT. The encoded protein is CSASERQANSPLHF.

Here the CDR3 reads CSASHRLETQYF. In nucleotides, the CDR3 is TGCAGTGCTAGCCACCGGTTGGAGACCCAGTACTTC. V and J are TRBV20-1 and TRBJ2-5; D is ambiguous. This CDR3 comprises 12 residues. Trimming shortened V by 3 bases and J by 5 bases, and 10 bases separated the two germline ends. Germline V gene sequence: CDR1 DFQATT, CDR2 SNEGSKA (reference sequence).

The CDR3 DNA reads as TGTGCCACCAGCAGGAGGAGGGATTCACCCCTCCACTTT. This gives the protein CATSRRRDSPLHF. V is TRBV15 and J is TRBJ1-6; D is undetermined. Trimming pared 3 bases from V and 8 bases from J, leaving 8 bases between. Looked up from germline, CDR1 is LNHNV and CDR2 is YYDKDF (reference sequence). This CDR3 contains 13 residues.

V gene TRBV20-1 combines with J gene TRBJ2-7, with 10 bases fitting TRBD1. V lost 5 bases to trimming and J lost 5 bases; unmatched junction nucleotides: 12. The length of the CDR3 is 15 residues. In germline, CDR1 is DFQATT, CDR2 SNEGSKA (reference sequence). CDR3 protein: CSAAPTGQGGNEQYF. CDR3 DNA: TGCAGTGCTGCCCCAACCGGACAGGGGGGGAACGAGCAGTACTTC.

V and J are TRBV24-1 and TRBJ1-2, with 7 positions matching TRBD1. Trimming removed 4 bases from V and 2 bases from J; junction bases left unmatched: 3. The CDR3 is 14 amino acids. CDR1 and CDR2 (germline): KGHDR, SFDVKD. The CDR3 DNA is TGTGCCACCAGTGAGGCAGGGGGAAACTATGGCTACACCTTC. Amino acids: CATSEAGGNYGYTF.

This chain uses TRBV12-5 with TRBJ2-1; TRBD2 agrees at 8 bases. In germline, CDR1 is LGHNT, CDR2 FRNRAP. The CDR3 covers 15 residues. Trimming removed 0 bases from V and 5 bases from J; junction bases left unmatched: 3. This CDR3 is CASGLVLAGHNEQFF. The CDR3 DNA follows: TGTGCTAGTGGTTTGGTGCTAGCGGGCCACAATGAGCAGTTCTTC.

This rearrangement joins TRBV20-1 to TRBJ1-1, with 8 bases that match TRBD1. The length of the CDR3 is 13 residues. V dropped 6 bases and J dropped 1; count of bases not matched to a gene: 4. Germline V gene lookup returns CDR1 DFQATT and CDR2 SNEGSKA (reference sequence). CDR3 amino acids: CSADRGPNTEAFF. The CDR3 DNA is TGCAGTGCAGACAGGGGACCGAACACTGAAGCTTTCTTT.

Comments on this clonotype: Relative to the germline gene, one junction end is altered; a read error may explain this. CDR3 sequence reads: CATGREGRELFF. In DNA, the CDR3 is TGTGCCACCGGGCGGGAGGGCCGGGAACTGTTTTTT. The chain links TRBV6-1 to TRBJ2-2, with 9 bases fitting TRBD2. The germline CDR1 and CDR2 sequences are MNHNS and SASEGT. This CDR3 comprises 12 residues.

This clonotype appeared a few times. The V call is TRBV28, the J call TRBJ1-4; TRBD1 aligns across 10 bases. J was trimmed by 5 bases and V by 7 bases; bases with no gene match: 7. Germline-derived CDR1 and CDR2 are MDHEN and SYDVKM. This CDR3 is built from 15 residues. The CDR3 here is CASTITGQGNEKLFF. The CDR3 DNA sequence: TGTGCCAGCACAATTACGGGACAGGGGAATGAAAAACTGTTTTTT.

The chain has TRBV20-1 and TRBJ2-3; 8 nucleotides match TRBD1. This CDR3 spans 15 amino acids. Germline CDR1 and CDR2: DFQATT and SNEGSKA (reference sequence). V lost 6 bases, J lost 1 base, and 9 bases stayed unmatched. The CDR3, as DNA: TGCAGTGCGGACGGTTCGACAGGGGGCACAGATACGCAGTATTTT. Protein: CSADGSTGGTDTQYF.

This clonotype was recorded once. The chain uses TRBV12-3 or TRBV12-4 and TRBJ2-3, with D unclear. The germline V and J ends were trimmed by 2 bases and 2 bases, with 5 bases remaining between them. This CDR3 is built from 13 residues. CDR3 sequence: CASSLPFTDTQYF. Here the CDR3 DNA reads TGTGCCAGCAGTTTACCTTTCACAGATACGCAGTATTTT.

This sequence joins TRBV29-1 and TRBJ2-2; 8 nucleotides agree with TRBD2. Germline V gives CDR1 SQVTM, CDR2 ANQGSEA. V lost 6 bases and J lost 4; bases outside the gene matches: 13. The CDR3 length is 16 residues. The DNA for the CDR3 is TGCAGCGTGGGGGGGAGCGGGAGTTCGGCCACCGGGGAGCTGTTTTTT. This gives the protein CSVGGSGSSATGELFF.

The rearrangement joins TRBV7-3 to TRBJ2-1; maybe TRBD1 (8 bases). Germline V lookup: CDR1 SGHTA, CDR2 FQGTGA. The CDR3 loop spans 15 amino acids. With 5 bases removed from V and 3 bases from J, the gap between germline ends came to 14 bases. CDR3 DNA: TGTGCCAGCAGCCAACAGGGGGGGCTCTACAATGAGCAGTTCTTC. Protein product: CASSQQGGLYNEQFF.